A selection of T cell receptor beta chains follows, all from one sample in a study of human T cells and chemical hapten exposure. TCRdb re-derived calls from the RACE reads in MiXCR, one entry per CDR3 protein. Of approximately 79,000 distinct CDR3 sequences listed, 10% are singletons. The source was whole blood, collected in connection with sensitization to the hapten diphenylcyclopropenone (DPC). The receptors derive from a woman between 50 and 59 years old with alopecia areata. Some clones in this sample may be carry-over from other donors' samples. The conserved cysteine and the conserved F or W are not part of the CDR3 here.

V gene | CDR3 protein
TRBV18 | ASSGQRSGAQH
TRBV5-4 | ASSLRGRTYEQY
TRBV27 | ASSPRFYGGGVNTGELF
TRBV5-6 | ASSLQAEAF
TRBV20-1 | SARGLAGNNEQF
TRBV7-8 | ASSQPGTGYNEQF
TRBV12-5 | ASGLAPRGGSGRELF
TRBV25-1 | ASSGSGNTIY
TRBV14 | ASSHLDRSAGELF
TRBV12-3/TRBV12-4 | ASSPGTTQFGEQF
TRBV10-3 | AISESFEGFNEKLF
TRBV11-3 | ASSPPSRLAGGGTEQF
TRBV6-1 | ASRPGTGRTGELF
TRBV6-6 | ASSYSTSGPTF
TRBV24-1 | AAGKFSNTGELF
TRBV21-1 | ASSRDRTSGRQEQF
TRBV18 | ASSPQKGQETQY
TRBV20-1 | SASPRGLKNTEAF
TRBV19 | ASSLRTSGSTDTQY
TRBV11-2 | ASSPALGGGSYEQY
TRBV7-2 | ASSLEGKLRNTEAF
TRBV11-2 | ASGEIPNAEAF
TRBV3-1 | ASSQGTEQY
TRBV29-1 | SVEAGTYQDTQY
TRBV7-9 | ASSRRDRVYEQY
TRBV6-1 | ATLTIGVYGYT
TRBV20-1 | SARDNSYYGYT
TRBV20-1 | SARDRGTMPYEQF
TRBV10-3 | AAGYNEQF
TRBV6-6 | ASSYSRDRGYGYT
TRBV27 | ASSSAHRGETQY
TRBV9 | ASSVDVGEQF
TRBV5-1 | ASRPGQGNEQF
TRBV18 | ASSPAGGGYGYT
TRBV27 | ASSSPGQLRAEQY
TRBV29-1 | SVESGQGGNEQF
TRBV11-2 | ASSLGLAGGSDEQF
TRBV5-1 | ASSLGSGEPQH
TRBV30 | AWSVKGDQPQH
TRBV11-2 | ASSFRWDFPSSYEQY
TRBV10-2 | ASRARALAGDEQF
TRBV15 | ATSRDEGEPQH
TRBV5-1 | ASSFGLADRRGTDTQY
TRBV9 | ASSVAPRGTEAF
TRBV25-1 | ASSEAGSGANVLT
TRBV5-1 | ASSLQPMSQETQY
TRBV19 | ASSMGLYHGYT
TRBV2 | ASSARTSDTQY
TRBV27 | ASSLRLAGANTGELF
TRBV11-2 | ASSLGDRAQETQY
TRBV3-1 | ASSQDRSSTEAF
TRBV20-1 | SAPAPGLAGGLYEQY
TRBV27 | ASSWQGLSYNEQF
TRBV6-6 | ASGSWISDTQY
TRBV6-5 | ASKEQATFRDTQY
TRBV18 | ASSPQGAETQY
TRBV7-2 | ASSTQGQGAWEQY